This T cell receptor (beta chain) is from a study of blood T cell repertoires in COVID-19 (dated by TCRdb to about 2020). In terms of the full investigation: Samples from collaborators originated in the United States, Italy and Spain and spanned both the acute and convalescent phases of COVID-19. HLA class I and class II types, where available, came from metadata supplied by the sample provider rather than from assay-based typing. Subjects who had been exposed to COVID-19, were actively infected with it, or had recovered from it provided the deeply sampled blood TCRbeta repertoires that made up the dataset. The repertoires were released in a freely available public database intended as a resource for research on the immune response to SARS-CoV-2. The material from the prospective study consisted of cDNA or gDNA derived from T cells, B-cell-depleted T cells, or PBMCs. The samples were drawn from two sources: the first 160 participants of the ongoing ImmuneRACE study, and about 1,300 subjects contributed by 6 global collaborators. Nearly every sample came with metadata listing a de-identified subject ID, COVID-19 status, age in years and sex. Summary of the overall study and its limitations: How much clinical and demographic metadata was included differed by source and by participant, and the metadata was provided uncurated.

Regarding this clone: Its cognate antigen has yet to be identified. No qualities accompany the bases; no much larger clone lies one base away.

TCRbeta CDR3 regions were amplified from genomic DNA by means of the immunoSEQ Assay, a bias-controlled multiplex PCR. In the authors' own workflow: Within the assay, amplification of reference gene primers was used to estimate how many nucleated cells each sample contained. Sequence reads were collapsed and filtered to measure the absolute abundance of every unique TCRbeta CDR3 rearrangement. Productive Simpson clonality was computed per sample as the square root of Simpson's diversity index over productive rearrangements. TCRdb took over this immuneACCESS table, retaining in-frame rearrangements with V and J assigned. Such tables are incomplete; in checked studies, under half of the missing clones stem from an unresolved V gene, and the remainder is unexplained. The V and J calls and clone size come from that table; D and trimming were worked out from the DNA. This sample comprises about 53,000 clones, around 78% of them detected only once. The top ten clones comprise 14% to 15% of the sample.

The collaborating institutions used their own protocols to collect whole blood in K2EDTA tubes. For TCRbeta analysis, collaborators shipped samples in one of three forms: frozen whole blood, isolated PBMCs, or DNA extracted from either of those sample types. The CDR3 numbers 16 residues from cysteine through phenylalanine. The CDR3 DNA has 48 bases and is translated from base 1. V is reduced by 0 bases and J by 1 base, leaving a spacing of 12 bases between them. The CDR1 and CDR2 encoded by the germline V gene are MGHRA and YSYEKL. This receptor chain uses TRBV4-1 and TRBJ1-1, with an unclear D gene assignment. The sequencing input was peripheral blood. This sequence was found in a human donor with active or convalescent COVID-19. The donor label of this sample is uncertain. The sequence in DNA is TGCGCCAGCAGCCAAGATGGGGAGGGATCGAACACTGAAGCTTTCTTT. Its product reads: CASSQDGEGSNTEAFF.